What follows is one T cell receptor (beta chain) and its context. The record originates from a study of blood T cell repertoires in COVID-19. V dropped 5 bases and J dropped 6; count of bases not matched to a gene: 6. The CDR3 spans 15 residues. The germline V gene has CDR1 SGHVS and CDR2 FQNEAQ. Generated by immunoSEQ multiplex PCR, the TCRdb table keeps only in-frame clones and is missing some. The repertoire holds around 200,000 clones, with around 85% as singletons. The chain employs TRBV7-8 and TRBJ1-4; 10 nucleotides align to TRBD1. The receptor was isolated from a middle-aged man who had recovered from COVID-19. Sequenced material: PBMCs or T cells enriched from blood (not recorded which). CDR3 loop: CASSPTGGKDEKLFF. CDR3 nucleotides: TGTGCCAGCAGCCCGACAGGGGGCAAGGATGAAAAACTGTTTTTT. Drawing the rest from reference TRBV7-8 and TRBJ1-4, the complete variable domain is GAGVSQSPRYKVAKRGQDVALRCDPISGHVSLFWYQQALGQGPEFLTYFQNEAQLDKSGLPSDRFFAERPEGSVSTLKIQRTQQEDSAVYLCASSPTGGKDEKLFFGSGTQLSVL.